The subject of this entry is one TCR beta chain. This specimen comes from a study of T cell changes during pregnancy in multiple sclerosis. Using immunoSEQ multiplex PCR, the repertoire was profiled, and TCRdb retains in-frame clones only, with some absent. The sample lists 90,000 or so clones; approximately 89% were seen once. V gave up 3 bases and J gave up 3 bases, with 14 bases separating them. Per the germline V gene, CDR1 is SGHNT and CDR2 is YENEEA. This CDR3 has 16 amino acids. The rearrangement joins TRBV11-3 to TRBJ2-2; TRBD2 is a possible D gene (5 bases). The source was peripheral blood, collected in the first trimester of pregnancy. This sequence originates from a female donor in good health, enrolled as a control in a pregnancy study. The CDR3 DNA reads as TGTGCCAGCAGCTTTAGAGGGAGAAGGGACACCGGGGAGCTGTTTTTT. Translation gives CASSFRGRRDTGELFF. The full variable domain, with the rest looked up from reference TRBV11-3 and TRBJ2-2, is EAGVVQSPRYKIIEKKQPVAFWCNPISGHNTLYWYLQNLGQGPELLIRYENEEAVDDSQLPKDRFSAERLKGVDSTLKIQPAELGDSAVYLCASSFRGRRDTGELFFGEGSRLTVL.